Only a few counts were recorded for the clone carrying this TCR beta chain. Its antigen is undetermined. The data belong to a study of glioma-infiltrating T cells. Study-wide findings and caveats: Above-expected tissue-blood divergence occurred in all gliomas, most in low-grade ones. Only very few CDR3 sequences appeared in both tissue and blood.

TCR alpha and beta CDR3 regions were amplified from RNA using iRepertoire nested multiplex PCR. In TCRdb, the multiplex PCR reads were re-called with MiXCR into one record per CDR3 protein. This table holds about 200,000 distinct CDR3 sequences, roughly 32% found once. The V and J ends lost 0 bases and 1 base respectively, with 9 bases between them. Germline assignment: CDR1 SGHTA and CDR2 FQGNSA. The CDR3 is 15 residues long. The TCR comes from a human donor with low-grade glioma or glioblastoma, undergoing nonglioma brain surgery, or in good health (not recorded which). Sequenced: glioma tissue, nonneoplastic brain tissue, or PBMCs (not recorded which). The rearrangement joins TRBV7-2 to TRBJ1-1; D gene ambiguous. The CDR3 nucleotides are TGTGCCAGCAGCTTAGCGACACTAAAGAACACTGAAGCTTTCTTT. Protein sequence: CASSLATLKNTEAFF.